The 30 T cell receptor beta chains below all came from one sample that was sequenced in a study of blood T cells in healthy people across ages. The second PCR ran roughly 6 to 12 cycles with a sample-barcoded 5' primer and J-beta primers. TCRdb processed the 5' RACE reads anew with MiXCR; each CDR3 protein has one entry. The data hold about 930,000 distinct CDR3 sequences, with almost 30% observed a single time. These data were also filed under a second study, of T cells of mothers and their children.

The sequenced material came from blood. The receptors were gathered from a woman between 40 and 50 years old in good health.

The chain joins TRBV11-1 to TRBJ2-1; 7 bases match TRBD1. V lost 10 bases and J lost 1; bases outside the gene matches: 13. The CDR3 contains 16 residues. Germline V gene data show CDR1 as SGHAT and CDR2 as FQDESV (reference sequence). The CDR3 region is CATRPTTGMSYNEQFF. CDR3 coding DNA: TGTGCCACCCGACCTACGACAGGGATGTCCTACAATGAGCAGTTCTTC.

The rearrangement joins TRBV23-1 to TRBJ1-6; the D is unclear. TRBV23-1 is known as an ORF, though its function is uncertain. The CDR3 contains 13 residues. Trimming took off 0 bases at V and 9 bases at J, with 6 bases between the two ends. The CDR3 loop is CASSQSRGSPLHF. The CDR3 coding sequence is TGCGCCAGCAGTCAATCAAGAGGTTCACCCCTCCACTTT.

The chain is built from TRBV13 and TRBJ2-4; maybe TRBD1 (6 bases). The J call could be wrong; TRBJ2-7 is a better fit for the DNA end. Germline V gene sequence: CDR1 PRHDT, CDR2 FYEKMQ (reference sequence). The CDR3 loop spans 14 amino acids. The DNA of the CDR3 is TGTGCCAGCAGCTCAGGACAGACCTTAGGCGAGCAGTACTTC. Translation gives CASSSGQTLGEQYF.

The chain has TRBV7-2 and TRBJ2-5, with 8 positions matching TRBD2. V lost 1 base to trimming and J lost 1 base; unmatched junction nucleotides: 11. Per the germline V gene, CDR1 is SGHTA and CDR2 is FQGNSA. The length of the CDR3 is 18 residues. The CDR3 DNA follows: TGTGCCAGCAGCTTAGTAGGAGGTGCGGGGGGAGCCCAAGAGACCCAGTACTTC. Its translation: CASSLVGGAGGAQETQYF.

This rearrangement joins TRBV28 to TRBJ1-4; D remains unclear. CDR1 MDHEN and CDR2 SYDVKM come from the germline V gene. V lost 6 bases and J lost 0, with 17 bases in between. The CDR3 totals 17 residues. The CDR3 bases are TGTGCCAGCAGCAACTATGTGGGCCATGCAACTAATGAAAAACTGTTTTTT. Translation: CASSNYVGHATNEKLFF.

This chain connects TRBV28 to TRBJ2-3; the match to TRBD2 covers 9 bases. From germline, CDR1 is MDHEN and CDR2 SYDVKM. J was trimmed by 4 bases and V by 5 bases; bases with no gene match: 19. The CDR3 consists of 19 residues. CDR3: CASSALAGGLGAFSDTQYF. The CDR3 DNA reads as TGTGCCAGCAGTGCCTTGGCGGGGGGGCTTGGGGCATTCTCAGATACGCAGTATTTT.

Regarding this clonotype: A single base separates this from a much larger clone, so it may be a read error. The chain uses TRBV4-3 and TRBJ1-1; TRBD1 aligns across 7 bases. CDR3 length equals 17 residues. Per germline, CDR1 LGHNA and CDR2 YSLEER. Trimming cost V 0 bases and J 1 base; bases outside gene matches: 8. CDR3: CASSQDRKGGPNTEAFF. The CDR3 coding sequence is TGCGCCAGCAGCCAAGATAGGAAAGGGGGCCCGAACACTGAAGCTTTCTTT.

Notes on this clonotype: Just one base apart from a much larger clone, this may be a read error. V gene TRBV12-3 or TRBV12-4 combines with J gene TRBJ2-1, with 7 bases aligning to TRBD1. CDR3 size: 13 residues. With 3 bases clipped from V and 9 bases from J, the junction kept 5 bases outside the gene matches. CDR3 amino acids: CASSLGRDSEQFF. The CDR3 nucleotides are TGTGCCAGCAGTTTGGGACGGGACAGTGAGCAGTTCTTC.

This clonotype was recorded a few times. The V and J genes are TRBV20-1 and TRBJ2-3; weak D call: TRBD1 (5 bases). The CDR3 runs to 14 residues. Between the trimmed V and J ends, which lost 6 bases and 4 bases, there was a span of 17 bases. CDR1 DFQATT and CDR2 SNEGSKA come from the germline V gene (reference sequence). CDR3 region: CSAKGQVGADTQYF. In DNA form, the CDR3 reads TGCAGTGCAAAGGGGCAGGTTGGAGCAGATACGCAGTATTTT.

This clonotype was seen a single time. This chain joins TRBV10-3 and TRBJ2-1, with TRBD2 as a possible D gene (5 bases). Matching the DNA end better, TRBJ2-7 makes the J call doubtful. CDR1 is ENHRY and CDR2 is SYGVKD in the germline V gene. This CDR3 is 15 amino acids long. The CDR3, as DNA: TGTGCCACAAGGGCTGGGAGTTCGGATTACAATGAGCAGTACTTC. Translating gives CATRAGSSDYNEQYF.

This clonotype was recorded a few times. J is TRBJ2-5 and V is TRBV20-1; 12 bases agree with TRBD2. The germline gives CDR1 DFQATT, CDR2 SNEGSKA (reference sequence). The V segment lost 6 bases and the J segment 9 bases; nucleotides outside the gene matches: 11. The CDR3 contains 14 residues. DNA for the CDR3: TGCAGTGCCAACCCGGGACTAGCGGGTTCGGCCCAGTACTTC. It yields the protein CSANPGLAGSAQYF.

The chain combines TRBV25-1 with TRBJ1-1; D call uncertain. CDR1 MGHDK and CDR2 SYGVNS come from the germline V gene. V was clipped by 6 bases and J by 7 bases, with 9 bases between them. CDR3 length: 11 amino acids. CDR3 amino acids: CASRVKGEAFF. In DNA, the CDR3 is TGTGCCAGCAGGGTAAAGGGTGAAGCTTTCTTT. The full variable domain, in which reference TRBV25-1 and TRBJ1-1 provide the parts outside the CDR3, is EADIYQTPRYLVIGTGKKITLECSQTMGHDKMYWYQQDPGMELHLIHYSYGVNSTEKGDLSSESTVSRIRTEHFPLTLESARPSHTSQYLCASRVKGEAFFGQGTRLTVV.

On this clonotype itself: A read error may produce the germline difference seen at one junction end. The chain has TRBV9 and TRBJ1-2, with 12 positions matching TRBD1. Germline assignment: CDR1 SGDLS and CDR2 YYNGEE. The CDR3 runs 15 residues. CDR3 nucleotides: TGTGCCAACAGCGCCTCCGGGGACAGGGGGCATGGCTACACCTTC. Translated: CANSASGDRGHGYTF.

In nucleotides, the CDR3 is TGCGCCAGCAGCCGGAGGGGAGGGCGGGAGAACACTGAAGCTTTCTTT. Its protein is CASSRRGGRENTEAFF. The rearrangement joins TRBV4-1 to TRBJ1-1; maybe TRBD1 (5 bases). CDR1 is MGHRA, CDR2 YSYEKL, per germline. The CDR3 runs to 16 residues. Between the trimmed V and J ends, which lost 4 bases and 1 base, there was a span of 16 bases.

This clonotype has only a few counts. V and J are TRBV5-1 and TRBJ2-3; possibly TRBD1 for D (5 bases). Per germline, CDR1 SGHRS and CDR2 YFSETQ. V was clipped by 7 bases and J by 2 bases, with 14 bases between them. The CDR3 is made up of 14 amino acids. CDR3 sequence: CASFLGQNTDTQYF. The CDR3, as DNA: TGCGCCAGCTTCCTGGGGCAAAACACAGATACGCAGTATTTT.

The chain links TRBV29-1 to TRBJ1-4; 8 nucleotides agree with TRBD1. V lost 1 base, J lost 8 bases, and 3 bases stayed unmatched. Looked up from germline, CDR1 is SQVTM and CDR2 is ANQGSEA. This CDR3 is 13 amino acids long. CDR3 sequence (DNA): TGCAGCGTTGAAGTGGACAGGGCGGAAAAACTGTTTTTT. It encodes CSVEVDRAEKLFF.

This clonotype has at least ten counts. V gene TRBV29-1 combines with J gene TRBJ2-1; 8 bases are shared with TRBD1. CDR1 SQVTM and CDR2 ANQGSEA come from the germline V gene. There are 13 residues in the CDR3. V was clipped by 7 bases and J by 9 bases; unmatched bases: 11. The CDR3 protein is CSASRDRRGEQFF. The CDR3 DNA reads TGCAGCGCCTCCCGGGACAGGCGGGGTGAGCAGTTCTTC.

This clonotype was seen many times. The chain employs TRBV7-2 and TRBJ2-7; D is unresolved. The CDR3 loop spans 11 amino acids. V lost 3 bases, J lost 5 bases, and 5 bases lay in between. Germline-derived CDR1 and CDR2 are SGHTA and FQGNSA. The CDR3 DNA follows: TGTGCCAGCAGCTTTTTAAACGAGCAGTACTTC. This gives the protein CASSFLNEQYF.

The rearrangement uses TRBV9 and TRBJ2-3; 10 nucleotides align to TRBD2. The V gene end was trimmed by 3 bases and the J gene end by 4 bases; junction bases not matched to a gene: 11. The CDR3 extends over 17 amino acids. Germline loops: CDR1 SGDLS, CDR2 YYNGEE. Here the CDR3 DNA reads TGTGCCAGCAGCGCCCCTCCGGGGAGCGGGGGGGCAGATACGCAGTATTTT. The encoded protein is CASSAPPGSGGADTQYF.

A few counts support this clonotype. The rearrangement links TRBV5-1 to TRBJ2-5; no clear D gene. The CDR3 runs 18 residues. Germline CDR1 reads SGHRS; CDR2 reads YFSETQ. Trimming removed 1 base at V and 1 base at J, with 20 bases between. The CDR3 DNA sequence: TGCGCCAGCAGCTTGCCCCGCGGTATGGCCTCCCTCCAAGAGACCCAGTACTTC. This encodes CASSLPRGMASLQETQYF.

The genes are TRBV20-1 and TRBJ2-3; 7 nucleotides align to TRBD1. This CDR3 is built from 15 residues. V trimming: 6 bases; J trimming: 6 bases; junction bases outside the gene matches: 15. Germline V gene sequence: CDR1 DFQATT, CDR2 SNEGSKA (reference sequence). The CDR3 region has the DNA TGCAGTGCGACGGACAGGTCTCAAGGGTCCGATACGCAGTATTTT. This codes for CSATDRSQGSDTQYF.

This clonotype came up a few times. A much larger clone is a single base away; this may be a read error. The chain couples TRBV12-3 or TRBV12-4 to TRBJ1-5; no definite D call. V lost 4 bases and J lost 0, with 4 bases in between. The CDR3 has 13 residues. This chain's CDR3 is CASSSASNQPQHF. The CDR3 region has the DNA TGTGCCAGCAGTTCAGCTAGCAATCAGCCCCAGCATTTT.

The genes are TRBV3-1 and TRBJ2-1; 15 bases agree with TRBD2. Per the germline V gene, CDR1 is LGHDT and CDR2 is YNNKEL (reference sequence). V gave up 3 bases and J gave up 8 bases; unmatched junction bases: 5. The CDR3 is 16 residues long. The CDR3 loop is CASSQPGLAGGDEQFF. The CDR3 DNA sequence: TGTGCCAGCAGCCAGCCGGGACTAGCGGGGGGCGATGAGCAGTTCTTC.

This clonotype was observed a handful of times. The chain uses TRBV15 and TRBJ2-1; tentative D call: TRBD2 (7 bases). The J call may be wrong; the DNA end is better matched by TRBJ2-7. Germline lookup yields CDR1 LNHNV and CDR2 YYDKDF (reference sequence). The CDR3 is 16 residues long. The CDR3 DNA follows: TGTGCCACCAGCCGGGGGGCGCAGGGCTCCTACAATGAGCAGTACTTC. Its protein is CATSRGAQGSYNEQYF.

V and J are TRBV7-2 and TRBJ1-1; no clear D. CDR3 length equals 12 residues. The germline V and J ends were trimmed by 0 bases and 8 bases, with 7 bases remaining between them. Germline CDR1 reads SGHTA; CDR2 reads FQGNSA. CDR3 in DNA: TGTGCCAGCAGCTTAGCAGGGATGGAAGCTTTCTTT. This sequence encodes CASSLAGMEAFF.

This clonotype was recorded many times. CDR3 loop: CASSLDGSNYGYTF. In nucleotides, the CDR3 is TGTGCCAGCAGCTTAGATGGTTCTAACTATGGCTACACCTTC. This chain uses TRBV7-9 with TRBJ1-2, with no clear D. V was clipped by 1 base and J by 0 bases, with 6 bases between them. CDR3 length equals 14 residues. The V gene's germline CDR1 is SEHNR and CDR2 FQNEAQ (reference sequence).

Remarks on this clonotype: A much larger clone lies a single base off, so this may be a read error. CDR3 bases: TGTGCCAGCAACACCCCTCGTCGGGGGGGTACTAGCACAGATACGCAGTATTTT. Translated: CASNTPRRGGTSTDTQYF. V gene TRBV9 combines with J gene TRBJ2-3; 8 bases match TRBD2. The CDR3 is 18 residues long. J lost 0 bases, V lost 6 bases, and 15 bases had no gene match. The germline gives CDR1 SGDLS, CDR2 YYNGEE.

V is TRBV5-1 and J is TRBJ2-7, with D perhaps TRBD2 (6 bases). This CDR3 spans 14 amino acids. V dropped 5 bases and J dropped 4 bases, with 16 bases sitting between them. Germline V CDR1 and CDR2: SGHRS, YFSETQ. CDR3 region: CASRFGGLGYEQYF. Written as DNA, the CDR3 is TGCGCCAGCAGGTTCGGAGGGCTGGGATACGAGCAGTACTTC.

This chain joins TRBV29-1 and TRBJ2-2; D gene unclear. Between the trimmed V and J ends, which lost 6 bases and 1 base, there was a span of 12 bases. The CDR3 runs 14 residues. CDR1 is SQVTM and CDR2 is ANQGSEA in the germline V gene. Here the CDR3 DNA reads TGCAGCGTGCAGGCTGGTGGGAACACCGGGGAGCTGTTTTTT. As protein: CSVQAGGNTGELFF.

This clonotype was recorded many times. The rearrangement links TRBV5-1 to TRBJ2-7; 7 bases are a match to TRBD1. Trimming took 2 bases from V and 11 from J; bases not matched to a gene: 10. The germline V gene encodes CDR1 SGHRS and CDR2 YFSETQ. This CDR3 spans 13 amino acids. CDR3 region: CASSLDREMLKYF. The CDR3 DNA reads TGCGCCAGCAGCTTAGACAGGGAAATGTTGAAGTACTTC. The full variable domain, completed using reference TRBV5-1 and TRBJ2-7, is KAGVTQTPRYLIKTRGQQVTLSCSPISGHRSVSWYQQTPGQGLQFLFEYFSETQRNKGNFPGRFSGRQFSNSRSEMNVSTLELGDSALYLCASSLDREMLKYFGPGTRLTVT.